This is a list of T cell receptor beta chains from one sample in a study of cytomegalovirus exposure and HLA in healthy donors. Generated by immunoSEQ multiplex PCR, the TCRdb table keeps only in-frame clones and is missing some. In the table there are around 100,000 clones, about 80% of which are singletons. The specimen sequenced was PBMCs. These receptors all stem from a female donor in good health and CMV-seropositive. CDR3s include the opening cysteine and the closing phenylalanine or tryptophan. The D gene is left open where the match is weak. The size entry is marked missing in some rows and otherwise reads once, few, many or a size class.

TRBJ2-7 | TRBV5-1 | TRBD1 | few | CASSLGRDRGYEQYF | TGCGCCAGCAGCCTGGGCCGGGACAGGGGCTACGAGCAGTACTTC
TRBJ2-5 | TRBV7-2 | NA | NA | CASSDRGRREETQYF | TGTGCCAGCAGCGACCGAGGGCGCCGCGAAGAGACCCAGTACTTC
TRBJ2-7 | TRBV18 | TRBD2 | NA | CASSPREVLSYEQYF | TGTGCCAGCTCGCCACGGGAGGTCCTATCCTACGAGCAGTACTTC
TRBJ1-5 | TRBV6-1 | NA | NA | CASNPQGPINQPQHF | TGTGCCAGTAACCCCCAGGGGCCTATCAATCAGCCCCAGCATTTT
TRBJ2-7 | TRBV6-1 | TRBD2 | NA | CASSAGTSGSYEQYF | TGTGCCAGCAGTGCGGGGACTAGCGGGAGCTACGAGCAGTACTTC
TRBJ1-3 | TRBV7-2 | TRBD1 | NA | CASSLVGGQGTGGNTIYF | TGTGCCAGCAGCTTAGTTGGAGGCCAGGGGACAGGTGGAAACACCATATATTTT
TRBJ1-2 | TRBV30 | TRBD1 | NA | CAWSTGVVYGYTF | TGTGCCTGGAGTACAGGGGTTGTCTATGGCTACACCTTC
TRBJ1-4 | TRBV14 | NA | NA | CASSQGAYNEKLFF | TGTGCCAGCAGCCAAGGGGCGTACAATGAAAAACTGTTTTTT
TRBJ1-2 | TRBV29-1 | TRBD1 | NA | CSVVGTGGSLHGYTF | TGCAGCGTTGTTGGGACAGGGGGGTCATTGCATGGCTACACCTTC
TRBJ1-6 | TRBV7-8 | NA | NA | CASSLIGGANSPLHF | TGTGCCAGCAGCTTGATCGGAGGGGCGAATTCACCCCTCCACTTT
TRBJ2-7 | TRBV5-4 | TRBD1 | NA | CASSKGQGATTYEQYF | TGTGCCAGCAGCAAGGGACAGGGGGCGACTACCTACGAGCAGTACTTC
TRBJ2-2 | TRBV7-9 | NA | few | CSSSLGRGAATGELFF | TGTTCCAGCAGCTTAGGTCGCGGGGCCGCCACCGGGGAGCTGTTTTTT
TRBJ1-2 | TRBV30 | NA | once | CAWSVTQAGGYTF | TGTGCCTGGAGTGTAACTCAAGCAGGTGGCTACACCTTC
TRBJ2-1 | TRBV4-3 | NA | NA | CASSQDLRTYNEQFF | TGCGCCAGCAGCCAAGATCTTAGAACCTACAATGAGCAGTTCTTC
TRBJ2-5 | TRBV23-1 | NA | NA | CASSHRREETQYF | TGCGCCAGCAGTCACAGGAGGGAAGAGACCCAGTACTTC
TRBJ1-5 | TRBV6-6 | NA | NA | CASSYGQTYSNQPQHF | TGTGCCAGCAGTTACGGACAGACCTATAGCAATCAGCCCCAGCATTTT
TRBJ1-5 | TRBV21-1 | NA | NA | CASSKDQTYSNQPQHF | TGTGCCAGCAGCAAAGACCAGACTTATAGCAATCAGCCCCAGCATTTT
TRBJ2-1 | TRBV29-1 | TRBD2 | NA | CSVALADNEQFF | TGCAGCGTTGCCCTAGCGGACAATGAGCAGTTCTTC
TRBJ1-1 | TRBV6-1 | NA | NA | CASILGPARNTEAFF | NA
TRBJ1-2 | TRBV5-6 | NA | few | CASSLTGKAHNYGYTF | TGTGCCAGCAGCTTGACAGGGAAGGCCCACAACTATGGCTACACCTTC
TRBJ2-1 | TRBV11-3 | NA | NA | CASSPRAGSNNEQFF | TGTGCCAGCAGCCCCCGGGCGGGATCTAACAATGAGCAGTTCTTC
TRBJ2-5 | TRBV11-2 | NA | NA | CASSLLREEEETQYF | TGTGCCAGCAGCCTACTGAGGGAGGAAGAAGAGACCCAGTACTTC
TRBJ2-1 | TRBV30 | TRBD1 | NA | CAWSVVGTGDGQFF | TGTGCCTGGAGTGTAGTCGGGACAGGGGATGGGCAGTTCTTC
TRBJ2-5 | TRBV5-1 | TRBD2 | NA | CASSPGGVGQETQYF | TGCGCCAGCAGCCCCGGGGGGGTTGGACAAGAGACCCAGTACTTC
TRBJ1-6 | TRBV6-5 | NA | NA | CASSYAGTNSSPLHF | TGTGCCAGCAGTTACGCCGGGACAAATTCTTCACCCCTCCACTTT
TRBJ2-2 | TRBV10-3 | TRBD2 | NA | CAIMRSLALTGELFF | TGTGCCATCATGCGCTCACTAGCGTTAACCGGGGAGCTGTTTTTT
TRBJ2-5 | TRBV12-2 | NA | NA | CASRLARSAQETQYF | TGTGCAAGTCGCTTAGCGCGTAGCGCTCAAGAGACCCAGTACTTC
TRBJ2-5 | TRBV2 | NA | NA | CASSGTRQETQYF | TGTGCCAGCAGTGGCACTAGGCAGGAGACCCAGTACTTC
TRBJ2-7 | TRBV30 | NA | NA | CAWTPSLAAEQYF | TGTGCCTGGACTCCGTCACTAGCTGCCGAGCAGTACTTC
TRBJ2-4 | TRBV5-1 | TRBD1 | NA | CASSSTGGGNIQYF | TGCGCCAGCAGCTCCACAGGGGGCGGAAACATTCAGTACTTC
TRBJ1-1 | TRBV5-6 | NA | NA | CASSYSNRDNRKAFF | TGTGCCAGCAGCTATTCAAACCGGGACAACCGGAAAGCTTTCTTT
TRBJ1-1 | TRBV7-9 | TRBD1 | NA | CASSSGTGNTEAFF | TGTGCCAGCAGCTCCGGGACAGGGAACACTGAAGCTTTCTTT
TRBJ1-1 | TRBV6-5 | NA | NA | CASSYLGQPNTEAFF | TGTGCCAGCAGTTACTTGGGACAACCAAACACTGAAGCTTTCTTT
TRBJ1-1 | TRBV27 | NA | few | CASSDRRVTEAFF | TGTGCCAGCAGCGACCGGAGGGTGACTGAAGCTTTCTTT
TRBJ1-5 | TRBV6-5 | TRBD1 | NA | CASRPRQGGQPQHF | TGTGCCAGCAGACCCCGACAGGGGGGCCAGCCCCAGCATTTT
TRBJ2-3 | TRBV11-2 | TRBD2 | NA | CASSSPGGSADTQYF | TGTGCCAGCAGCTCCCCCGGGGGGAGCGCAGATACGCAGTATTTT
TRBJ2-1 | TRBV18 | TRBD2 | few | CASSPPRGGAGGQFF | TGTGCCAGCTCACCACCCCGCGGGGGGGCTGGAGGGCAGTTCTTC
TRBJ1-1 | TRBV7-2 | TRBD1 | NA | CASSLKTGGTEAFF | TGTGCCAGCAGCCTAAAGACAGGGGGCACTGAAGCTTTCTTT
TRBJ1-2 | TRBV14 | NA | NA | CASSQTRVSGYTF | TGTGCCAGCAGCCAAACCAGGGTTTCCGGCTACACCTTC
TRBJ1-2 | TRBV5-1 | TRBD1 | NA | CASSRSQGARGYTF | TGCGCCAGCAGCCGCTCTCAGGGGGCGAGGGGCTACACCTTC
TRBJ2-7 | TRBV14 | TRBD2 | NA | CASSQFRLAVSYEQYF | TGTGCCAGCAGCCAATTCCGACTAGCGGTCTCCTACGAGCAGTACTTC
TRBJ1-1 | TRBV6-5 | NA | NA | CASSSGVGTEAFF | TGTGCCAGCAGTTCGGGGGTGGGCACTGAAGCTTTCTTT
TRBJ2-7 | TRBV10-2 | NA | NA | CASSEVMGSSYEQYF | TGCGCCAGCAGTGAGGTCATGGGGAGCTCCTACGAGCAGTACTTC
TRBJ2-2 | TRBV6-6 | NA | NA | CASSTRASNTGELFF | TGTGCCAGCAGTACCAGGGCCTCGAACACCGGGGAGCTGTTTTTT
TRBJ2-1 | TRBV27 | TRBD2 | few | CASSLQRWGGLAGGGNEQFF | TGTGCCAGCAGTTTACAAAGGTGGGGGGGACTAGCGGGAGGTGGCAATGAGCAGTTCTTC
TRBJ1-5 | TRBV30 | NA | few | CAWSGQGLRQPQHF | TGTGCCTGGAGTGGGCAGGGACTTCGGCAGCCCCAGCATTTT
TRBJ2-7 | TRBV7-9 | NA | NA | CASSLWEGGLGYEQYF | TGTGCCAGCAGCTTATGGGAGGGGGGGCTGGGCTACGAGCAGTACTTC
TRBJ2-7 | TRBV25-1 | NA | NA | CASSGLYEQYF | TGTGCCAGCAGTGGTCTCTACGAGCAGTACTTC
TRBJ1-1 | TRBV18 | NA | NA | CASSPKGGTEAFF | TGTGCCAGCTCACCAAAGGGGGGGACTGAAGCTTTCTTT
TRBJ2-1 | TRBV4-2 | NA | NA | CASSHARDEQFF | TGTGCCAGCAGCCATGCTCGGGATGAGCAGTTCTTC
TRBJ1-2 | TRBV5-4 | NA | NA | CASSLAGQNYGYTF | TGTGCCAGCAGCTTGGCCGGACAGAACTATGGCTACACCTTC
TRBJ2-2 | TRBV18 | TRBD2 | NA | CASSPGGGSRTGELFF | TGTGCCAGCTCACCAGGTGGCGGGAGCCGAACCGGGGAGCTGTTTTTT
TRBJ2-7 | TRBV6-5 | NA | NA | CASSWLMPYEQYF | TGTGCCAGCAGTTGGCTGATGCCCTACGAGCAGTACTTC
TRBJ2-2 | TRBV7-6 | NA | NA | CASSSTGKGSTGELFF | TGTGCCAGCAGCTCAACAGGGAAAGGTTCCACCGGGGAGCTGTTTTTT
TRBJ1-1 | TRBV18 | NA | NA | CASSLVSGNTEAFF | TGTGCCAGCTCCCTCGTCTCAGGGAACACTGAAGCTTTCTTT